One sample yielded the 4 T cell receptor beta chains listed below, sequenced in a study of blood T cell repertoires in COVID-19. Clones were sequenced by immunoSEQ multiplex PCR, and TCRdb holds only the in-frame ones, with some missing. Among about 43,000 clones listed, approximately 88% were seen once. The specimen sequenced was peripheral blood. These receptors were obtained from a man aged 55-75 years with active COVID-19.

The chain joins TRBV19 to TRBJ2-1; tentatively, D is TRBD2 (7 bases). This CDR3 comprises 13 residues. Trimming took off 8 bases at V and 7 bases at J, with 15 bases between the two ends. Germline CDR1 is LNHDA and CDR2 is SQIVND (reference sequence). The CDR3 reads CASAAGAGNEQFF. The DNA for the CDR3 is TGTGCCAGTGCGGCGGGGGCGGGGAATGAGCAGTTCTTC. The whole variable domain, filled in from reference TRBV19 and TRBJ2-1, reads DGGITQSPKYLFRKEGQNVTLSCEQNLNHDAMYWYRQDPGQGLRLIYYSQIVNDFQKGDIAEGYSVSREKKESFPLTVTSAQKNPTAFYLCASAAGAGNEQFFGPGTRLTVL.

The chain carries TRBV7-3 and TRBJ1-1; TRBD1 aligns across 8 bases. Germline values: CDR1 SGHTA, CDR2 FQGTGA. There are 14 residues in the CDR3. V lost 4 bases and J lost 7; bases outside the gene matches: 8. The DNA of the CDR3 is TGTGCCAGCAGCTCCGGACAGGGTGTGGGTGAAGCTTTCTTT. This codes for CASSSGQGVGEAFF.

The chain is built from TRBV30 and TRBJ1-5; 11 bases are shared with TRBD1. There are 16 residues in the CDR3. The V gene end was trimmed by 3 bases and the J gene end by 7 bases; junction bases not matched to a gene: 11. Germline-derived CDR1 and CDR2 are GTSNPN and SVGIG (reference sequence). The CDR3 loop is CAWRKPGTGGGQPQHF. In DNA, the CDR3 is TGTGCCTGGAGAAAACCCGGGACAGGGGGTGGGCAGCCCCAGCATTTT.

The chain uses TRBV19 and TRBJ1-5; 7 bases line up with TRBD1. This CDR3 has 14 residues. The germline CDR1 and CDR2 sequences are LNHDA and SQIVND (reference sequence). V lost 3 bases to trimming and J lost 7 bases; unmatched junction nucleotides: 6. CDR3 residues: CASSITDRRQPQHF. In nucleotides, the CDR3 is TGTGCCAGTAGTATTACGGACAGGCGGCAGCCCCAGCATTTT.